One T cell receptor (beta chain) is described in this entry. This receptor's antigen is unknown. The data were obtained in a study of T cells in severe cutaneous drug reactions (dated by TCRdb to between 2019 and 2020). Regarding the research as a whole: Recruitment took place between the early 2010s and the late 2010s, drawing patients from Taiwan, Thailand and a European registry network. The study combined bulk TCR sequencing with single-cell sequencing, quantitative PCR validation, functional assays and transgenic mouse experiments. Blister fluids/cells, PBMC and other biological samples were taken from patients in the acute stage or the recovery stage. Enrollment was limited to patients whose SJS/TEN or DRESS diagnosis was probable or definite according to RegiSCAR criteria. The Naranjo algorithm and the ALDEN drug causality algorithm were used to identify the culprit drug. Libraries used iRepertoire multiplex PCR; authors cited a comparison showing similar capture of abundant clonotypes across iRepertoire and 5' RACE methods with or without UMI.

Paper-wide results and their limitations: Whether the public TCR generalizes to SJS/TEN caused by other drugs was noted by the authors as still needing further study. A public TCRbeta CDR3 was found in all seven CBZ-SJS/TEN blister samples (mean 13.57%) but was undetectable or scarce in tolerant-control and healthy-donor PBMC. A strong increase in TRBV12-4 usage was observed in CBZ-SJS/TEN patients, with averages of 30% to 35% in blister cells and about 5% in PBMC.

For both bulk and single-cell sequencing, libraries were prepared with the iRepertoire multiplex PCR system using TCR subtype-specific primers. Multiplex PCR with primers aimed at the V, D and J gene regions produced the bulk TCR beta libraries. Roughly 100-500 ng of RNA per sample served as input for bulk TCR library preparation. Bulk TCR beta amplicons were sequenced on an Illumina MiSeq. Under the source paper's analysis protocol: Quality control steps removed sample misassignments and low-quality sequencing reads. The amino acids lying between the V-gene Y[YFLI]C motif and the J-segment [FW]GXGT motif were defined as CDR3. TRBV and TRBJ gene assignments and CDR3 clonotypes followed the IMGT database. Per-sample TRBV expression was normalized to the mean of the same gene in PBMC from nearly 45 healthy donors. TCRdb reprocessed the reads and provides one entry for every CDR3 protein sequence; no DNA is given. TCRdb's processing, not the study's, gives the V and J calls here. The table kept for this sample lists roughly 2,200 distinct CDR3 sequences. Around 21% of the sample is held by the ten biggest clonotypes.

The donors whose samples were sequenced had carbamazepine-induced Stevens-Johnson syndrome or toxic epidermal necrolysis (CBZ-SJS/TEN). The peripheral blood repertoires were obtained from CBZ-SJS/TEN patients of Han Chinese origin (roughly 5) and European origin (about six). To search for drug-specific clonotypes, the T cell receptor repertoires of patients with drug-induced severe cutaneous adverse reactions were profiled by next-generation sequencing. The RNA was isolated from either blister cells of skin lesions or peripheral blood mononuclear cells. The germline V gene (reference sequence) provides CDR1 DFQATT and CDR2 SNEGSKA. The CDR3 runs 15 amino acids, cysteine and phenylalanine included. DNA was not recorded.

The chain is assembled from TRBV20-1 and TRBJ2-7; TCRdb selects TRBD1, and the lack of DNA leaves this call unchecked. The sequenced sample was PBMCs. The clonotype originates from a human donor with Stevens-Johnson syndrome, a severe cutaneous drug reaction. The CDR3 protein sequence reads: CSARAGERELYEQYF.